A single sample is the source of the 30 T cell receptor beta chains below, sequenced in a study of cytotoxic CD8 clonotypes in ibrutinib-treated CLL. Profiled with immunoSEQ multiplex PCR; TCRdb holds only in-frame clones, not every one. The table lists about 85,000 clones, about four fifths of them singletons. Here the sequenced sample was PBMCs, taken after 12 months of ibrutinib treatment. The source of these receptors is a human donor with chronic lymphocytic leukemia.

CDR3 residues: CASSLGRTEAFF. The CDR3 DNA reads TGTGCCAGCAGCTTAGGAAGGACTGAAGCTTTCTTT. The chain combines TRBV7-8 with TRBJ1-1; D uncertain. Germline V gene lookup returns CDR1 SGHVS and CDR2 FQNEAQ. Trimming shortened V by 1 base and J by 5 bases, and 5 bases separated the two germline ends. The CDR3 is 12 amino acids.

The chain has TRBV6-5 and TRBJ1-3, with D hard to call. The CDR3 totals 15 residues. The ends were cut back, 0 bases at V and 0 bases at J, with 6 bases in the middle. Per the germline V gene, CDR1 is MNHEY and CDR2 is SVGAGI. The CDR3 loop is CASSYSKTSGNTIYF. CDR3 DNA sequence: TGTGCCAGCAGTTACTCGAAGACCTCTGGAAACACCATATATTTT.

This clone was counted only a few times. The J gene is TRBJ1-3, the V gene TRBV28; 9 bases match TRBD1. The trim removed 4 bases at V and 0 bases at J, leaving 4 bases unmatched. CDR1 and CDR2 (germline): MDHEN, SYDVKM. The CDR3 contains 16 residues. The CDR3 is CASSSHRGPSGNTIYF. The CDR3, as DNA: TGTGCCAGCAGTTCCCACAGGGGGCCCTCTGGAAACACCATATATTTT.

The gene calls are TRBV6-6 and TRBJ2-2; a possible D gene is TRBD1 (5 bases). V lost 6 bases to trimming and J lost 1 base, with 12 bases between them. This CDR3 comprises 15 residues. From germline, CDR1 is MNHNY and CDR2 SVGAGI (reference sequence). CDR3 sequence: CASRRTSMNTGELFF. The CDR3 nucleotides read TGTGCCAGCAGACGGACAAGCATGAACACCGGGGAGCTGTTTTTT.

This chain joins TRBV4-2 and TRBJ1-4, with TRBD1 identical over 10 bases. This CDR3 region has 16 residues. With V trimmed by 1 base and J by 7 bases, 6 bases remained unmatched. From germline, CDR1 is LGHNA and CDR2 YNFKEQ. The CDR3: CASSQGEGQGGEKLFF. The CDR3 region has the DNA TGTGCCAGCAGCCAAGGGGAAGGACAGGGGGGTGAAAAACTGTTTTTT.

This clone was picked up one time. The chain joins TRBV10-1 to TRBJ1-5; perhaps TRBD1 as D (6 bases). Trimming shortened V by 4 bases and J by 0 bases, and 19 bases separated the two germline ends. This CDR3 has 18 amino acids. Germline CDR1 reads WNHNN; CDR2 reads SYGVQD (reference sequence). Here the CDR3 reads CASSVGRGGQDSNQPQHF. In nucleotides, the CDR3 is TGCGCCAGCAGTGTTGGGAGGGGGGGGCAGGATAGCAATCAGCCCCAGCATTTT.

This chain links TRBV11-3 with TRBJ2-2; the D is unclear. Germline values: CDR1 SGHNT, CDR2 YENEEA. The CDR3 has 15 residues. V shed 0 bases and J shed 1 base, with 6 bases lying between them. Here the CDR3 DNA reads TGTGCCAGCAGCTTAGATGGGCAGAACACCGGGGAGCTGTTTTTT. As protein: CASSLDGQNTGELFF.

The J gene is TRBJ2-6, the V gene TRBV19; 8 bases align to TRBD1. This CDR3 region has 13 residues. CDR1 is LNHDA and CDR2 is SQIVND in the germline V gene (reference sequence). With V trimmed by 4 bases and J by 11 bases, 4 bases remained unmatched. This CDR3 is CASSRGQVDVLTF. The CDR3 region has the DNA TGTGCCAGTAGTAGGGGACAGGTCGACGTCCTGACTTTC.

The chain is built from TRBV5-1 and TRBJ1-1, with TRBD1 as a possible D gene (6 bases). CDR3 length: 14 residues. Per germline, CDR1 SGHRS and CDR2 YFSETQ. Trimming cost V 4 bases and J 2 bases, with 12 bases left between them. The CDR3 nucleotides are TGCGCCAGCAGCCATGGGGGGCCTAACACTGAAGCTTTCTTT. Protein product: CASSHGGPNTEAFF. The complete variable domain, with remaining parts taken from reference TRBV5-1 and TRBJ1-1, reads KAGVTQTPRYLIKTRGQQVTLSCSPISGHRSVSWYQQTPGQGLQFLFEYFSETQRNKGNFPGRFSGRQFSNSRSEMNVSTLELGDSALYLCASSHGGPNTEAFFGQGTRLTVV.

The chain combines TRBV5-1 with TRBJ2-2, with 7 positions matching TRBD2. Germline CDR1 reads SGHRS; CDR2 reads YFSETQ. Trimming removed 3 bases from V and 0 bases from J; junction bases left unmatched: 2. The CDR3 totals 15 residues. CDR3 protein: CASSWEGPNTGELFF. CDR3 DNA sequence: TGCGCCAGCAGCTGGGAGGGACCGAACACCGGGGAGCTGTTTTTT.

This clone turned up a few times. The chain combines TRBV28 with TRBJ1-2; maybe TRBD1 (5 bases). The CDR3 runs 15 residues. In germline, CDR1 is MDHEN, CDR2 SYDVKM. Trimming took off 1 base at V and 2 bases at J, with 11 bases between the two ends. As DNA, the CDR3 is TGTGCCAGCAGTTTATATGGGGACTCGAACTATGGCTACACCTTC. Translation: CASSLYGDSNYGYTF.

The chain carries TRBV5-8 and TRBJ1-2, with 7 nucleotides matching TRBD1. Germline CDR1 SGHTS, CDR2 YDEGEE. This CDR3 is 15 amino acids long. Trimming at V came to 0 bases and at J to 4 bases, leaving 6 bases not matched to a gene. The CDR3 is CASSLATGVGYGYTF. CDR3 nucleotides: TGTGCCAGCAGCTTGGCCACAGGGGTCGGCTATGGCTACACCTTC.

The chain carries TRBV7-5 and TRBJ1-2; TRBD1 is the table's D call and was not checked against the DNA. TRBV7-5 is shown as a pseudogene. This CDR3 is 15 amino acids long. The CDR3 DNA sequence: TGTGCCAGCAGCAGAAACAGGGGGCAAGACTATGGCTACACCTTC. Its translation is CASSRNRGQDYGYTF.

V usage is TRBV27 and J usage is TRBJ1-3; the D is unclear. Trimming cost V 5 bases and J 0 bases, with 17 bases left between them. This CDR3 is built from 17 residues. The germline CDR1 and CDR2 sequences are MNHEY and SMNVEV (reference sequence). The CDR3 coding sequence is TGTGCCAGCAGTCCAAGGTTCGGCCCCACCTCTGGAAACACCATATATTTT. It specifies CASSPRFGPTSGNTIYF.

CDR3 in amino acids: CASTRGGYGYTF. In DNA, the CDR3 is TGTGCCAGCACCCGGGGGGGCTATGGCTACACCTTC. The chain joins TRBV6-5 to TRBJ1-2; weak D call: TRBD1 (5 bases). This CDR3 region has 12 residues. Germline CDR1 MNHEY, CDR2 SVGAGI. The V end was cut by 7 bases, the J end by 4 bases, with 10 bases between.

This clone appeared once. The gene calls are TRBV7-9 and TRBJ2-7, with a weak D call TRBD1 (7 bases). The CDR3 contains 15 residues. Trimming shortened V by 1 base and J by 3 bases, and 13 bases separated the two germline ends. Germline V gene data show CDR1 as SEHNR and CDR2 as FQNEAQ (reference sequence). As DNA, the CDR3 is TGTGCCAGCAGCTTAGGGCGGGGACAGCACTACGAGCAGTACTTC. This codes for CASSLGRGQHYEQYF.

This clone was seen a single time. This chain joins TRBV14 and TRBJ1-1; D gene ambiguous. Per the germline V gene, CDR1 is SGHDN and CDR2 is FVKESK. The germline V and J ends were trimmed by 0 bases and 5 bases, with 10 bases remaining between them. The CDR3 totals 14 residues. CDR3 sequence reads: CASSQDYGGTEAFF. In DNA, the CDR3 is TGTGCCAGCAGCCAAGATTACGGAGGGACTGAAGCTTTCTTT.

The chain combines TRBV9 with TRBJ2-2; D is undetermined. V lost 2 bases to trimming and J lost 5 bases, with 10 bases between them. Per germline, CDR1 SGDLS and CDR2 YYNGEE. The CDR3 runs 14 residues. CDR3 amino acids: CASSVSLATGELFF. DNA for the CDR3: TGTGCCAGCAGCGTCAGTTTGGCGACCGGGGAGCTGTTTTTT.

The gene calls are TRBV11-2 and TRBJ1-2; D remains unclear. The germline gives CDR1 SGHAT, CDR2 FQNNGV. V shed 7 bases and J shed 0 bases, with 9 bases lying between them. The CDR3 contains 13 residues. The CDR3 nucleotides read TGTGCCAGCAAGGCGGGTCCTAACTATGGCTACACCTTC. Its translation is CASKAGPNYGYTF.

The chain employs TRBV10-3 and TRBJ2-3, with D possibly matching TRBD1 (6 bases). This CDR3 region has 17 residues. From germline, CDR1 is ENHRY and CDR2 SYGVKD. V lost 2 bases to trimming and J lost 2 bases, with 17 bases between them. CDR3 DNA sequence: TGTGCCATCAGTGAGCCCTCACAGGGAGCGTCCACAGATACGCAGTATTTT. Translating gives CAISEPSQGASTDTQYF.

The chain couples TRBV7-2 to TRBJ2-7, with D unresolved. The CDR3 has 14 residues. From germline, CDR1 is SGHTA and CDR2 FQGNSA. V dropped 5 bases and J dropped 3 bases, with 14 bases sitting between them. As DNA, the CDR3 is TGTGCCAGCAGCCCCCAACCGGCGCGCTACGAGCAGTACTTC. As protein: CASSPQPARYEQYF. The full variable domain, with the rest looked up from reference TRBV7-2 and TRBJ2-7, is GAGVSQSPSNKVTEKGKDVELRCDPISGHTALYWYRQSLGQGLEFLIYFQGNSAPDKSGLPSDRFSAERTGGSVSTLTIQRTQQEDSAVYLCASSPQPARYEQYFGPGTRLTVT.

The chain uses TRBV7-9 and TRBJ2-3; the match to TRBD1 covers 10 bases. Losses at the gene ends were 5 bases for V and 2 bases for J; bases not matched to a gene: 4. CDR3 length equals 15 residues. CDR1 and CDR2 from the germline V gene are SEHNR and FQNEAQ (reference sequence). CDR3 in amino acids: CASSPGTGVTDTQYF. CDR3 nucleotide sequence: TGTGCCAGCAGCCCCGGGACAGGGGTCACAGATACGCAGTATTTT.

V is TRBV4-3 and J is TRBJ1-5; tentative D call: TRBD1 (5 bases). Per the germline V gene, CDR1 is LGHNA and CDR2 is YSLEER. The CDR3 contains 14 residues. The germline V and J ends were trimmed by 4 bases and 9 bases, with 16 bases remaining between them. The CDR3 sequence is CASSRDPTSPPQHF. DNA for the CDR3: TGCGCCAGCAGCCGGGACCCAACCAGCCCGCCCCAGCATTTT.

This chain connects TRBV9 to TRBJ2-3; D is perhaps TRBD1 (6 bases). The germline V gene encodes CDR1 SGDLS and CDR2 YYNGEE. The ends were cut back, 7 bases at V and 4 bases at J, with 16 bases in the middle. The CDR3 contains 14 residues. The CDR3 sequence: CASGPGTIADTQYF. CDR3 in DNA: TGTGCCAGCGGCCCCGGGACAATAGCAGATACGCAGTATTTT.

The chain combines TRBV2 with TRBJ2-3, with D perhaps matching TRBD1 or TRBD2 (5 bases each). The CDR3 sequence is 13 residues long. Germline CDR1 reads SNHLY; CDR2 reads FYNNEI. Trimming removed 8 bases from V and 9 bases from J, with 18 bases in between. DNA for the CDR3: TGTGCCAGCCATGGGACCCCAGCCGGCACGCAGTATTTT. Residues: CASHGTPAGTQYF.

V usage is TRBV6-5 and J usage is TRBJ1-6; D may be TRBD1 (6 bases). Germline CDR1 and CDR2: MNHEY and SVGAGI. The CDR3 length is 14 residues. V lost 1 base and J 9 bases, leaving 10 bases between the germline ends. The CDR3 spells CASSYYREGSPLHF. CDR3 DNA sequence: TGTGCCAGCAGTTACTACAGGGAGGGTTCACCCCTCCACTTT.

V and J are TRBV19 and TRBJ1-5; the D is unclear. Trimming shortened V by 6 bases and J by 2 bases, and 14 bases separated the two germline ends. The CDR3 totals 15 residues. CDR1 and CDR2 (germline): LNHDA, SQIVND (reference sequence). Written as DNA, the CDR3 is TGTGCCAGTAGAGTGCCGGGTTTACGCAATCAGCCCCAGCATTTT. This encodes CASRVPGLRNQPQHF.

The chain employs TRBV18 and TRBJ2-5; 7 bases are shared with TRBD2. Germline V gives CDR1 KGHSH, CDR2 LQKENI. J gave up 2 bases and V 8 bases, and 11 bases lay outside the gene matches. The CDR3 runs to 15 residues. DNA of the CDR3: TGTGCCAGCCAGGGAGGGCCGGGACGGCAAGAGACCCAGTACTTC. As protein: CASQGGPGRQETQYF.

This chain links TRBV5-6 with TRBJ1-5; D is unclear. CDR3 size: 14 residues. The V gene's germline CDR1 is SGHDT and CDR2 YYEEEE. V lost 0 bases, J lost 3 bases, and 7 bases lay in between. In DNA, the CDR3 is TGTGCCAGCAGCTTGGTGGGGTACAATCAGCCCCAGCATTTT. This translates into CASSLVGYNQPQHF.

This clone was observed once. The rearrangement uses TRBV9 and TRBJ2-7; 11 bases fit TRBD1. CDR1 is SGDLS, CDR2 YYNGEE, per germline. CDR3 length: 14 residues. V lost 3 bases, J lost 7 bases, and 6 bases stayed unmatched. CDR3 sequence reads: CASSDGQGAGEQYF. The CDR3 nucleotides read TGTGCCAGCAGCGATGGACAGGGGGCAGGTGAGCAGTACTTC.